The present TCR beta chain was sequenced within a study of T cells after posttransplantation cyclophosphamide (dated by TCRdb to the mid-2010s). Background on the whole study: The study tracked T cell repertoire reconstitution by TRB sequencing after myeloablative bone marrow transplantation using posttransplantation cyclophosphamide as GVHD prophylaxis. Samples from about 33 PTCy-treated patients, along with samples from some 16 of their related bone marrow donors, underwent antigen receptor sequencing. Public TRB sequences were compared against a database of over 3,600 sequences linked to responses to pathogens, tumor antigens, self-antigens and alloantigens. Because TRA and TRB clonality correlated tightly in about 10 samples, later TCR analyses were limited to TRB. Up to 3 additional blood samples from 2 to 5.2 years after transplant were also TRB-sequenced in 3 patients, as was pretransplant blood from several patients. Blood from every one of the 30 to 35 PTCy patients who had 1-year posttransplant specimens underwent TRB sequencing. Overall study results and their limits: The TRB repertoires of T cells infiltrating skin or the GI tract showed only limited overlap with the TRB repertoires found in blood. At 1-2 months, donor-recipient similarity was low but rose over the first year, and the later blood repertoires were often dominated by donor CD8+ memory clones. Across the approximately 46 patients, TRB clonality was highly associated with recipient CMV seropositivity and CMV reactivation, and diversity with PTCy was similar to that in the CNI/methotrexate controls.

Taken with the paper, the label for treatment or condition translates to: high-dose cyclophosphamide on days +3 and +4 as single-agent GVHD prophylaxis. PTCy patients received busulfan and fludarabine conditioning, a related or unrelated marrow graft, and cyclophosphamide on days +3 and +4. PTCy-treated patients were drawn from a prospective multi-institutional clinical trial. Mononuclear cells from peripheral blood and bone marrow were separated by Ficoll-Hypaque density centrifugation and then cryopreserved. This clone was found many times. Its recognized antigen is unknown. Base qualities are missing; no much larger clone stands one base away. Genomic DNA was used for TRB sequencing, which was performed with the immunoSEQ assay at survey resolution or with the hsTCRB kit. On the study's bioinformatics: The immunoSEQ software handled initial read processing, and the LymphoSeq R package was used for repertoire analyses. For each TRB dataset, clonality was calculated as 1 minus normalized Shannon entropy, and the Gini coefficient was computed as well. To infer phenotypes in unsorted samples, TRB sequences from sorted subsets of the recipient or donor were mapped onto the unsorted samples of the same recipient. Held by TCRdb, this immuneACCESS table contains in-frame sequences only and omits some clones. Under half of the omission traces to an unresolved V gene where checked; the cause of the rest is unknown. Clone size and the V and J calls come from that table; the DNA yielded D and trimming. This sample shows 9,500 to 15,000 clones, and none of them turns up only once. The ten largest clones add up to 26% of the sample.

The source was PBMCs, collected after allogeneic stem cell transplant with posttransplant cyclophosphamide. This TCR was sampled from a female patient aged 35 to 55 who received an allogeneic stem cell transplant from a related donor, was CMV-positive, and had acute GVHD only. Following a transplant, a fraction of the T cells may be traceable to the graft donor.

The CDR3 region has the sequence CASSLEQGYEQYV. The nucleotides read TGCGCCAGCAGCTTGGAACAGGGGTACGAGCAGTACGTC. Here the chain combines TRBV5-1 and TRBJ2-7, with 7 middle bases fitting TRBD1. Germline trimming: 0 bases from V, 4 bases from J; junction bases outside gene matches: 1. From its cysteine to its valine, the CDR3 spans 13 amino acids. Kept here is only the CDR3 DNA, which spans 39 bases and is read in frame from base 1. According to the germline V gene, CDR1 reads SGHRS and CDR2 reads YFSETQ.